A single sample gave rise to the 23 T cell receptor beta chains below, sequenced in a study of a mutant IDH1 vaccine in newly diagnosed glioma. The table came from immunoSEQ multiplex PCR; TCRdb's copy has only in-frame clones and leaves some out. The table lists approximately 81,000 clones, 85% of them singletons, with approximately 2.1% in the top ten. Regarding time point: week 23, last vaccination. Alongside topical imiquimod, each dose of vaccine comprised 300 ug of mutant IDH1 20-mer peptide. Antigen specificity for these receptors is unknown. Specimen: PBMCs, collected from a glioma patient whose treatment included an IDH1 peptide vaccine. The source is a man in his thirties or forties with glioma. Some clones in this sample may be carry-over from other donors' samples.

The CDR3 spells CASSWDRGGDQPQHF. In DNA, the CDR3 is TGTGCCAGTAGTTGGGACAGGGGAGGCGATCAGCCCCAGCATTTT. V and J are TRBV19 and TRBJ1-5; 10 nucleotides agree with TRBD1. V lost 5 bases, J lost 5 bases, and 6 bases stayed unmatched. Germline lookup yields CDR1 LNHDA and CDR2 SQIVND (reference sequence). The CDR3 has 15 residues.

The chain is built from TRBV6-5 and TRBJ1-6; D is ambiguous. Germline CDR1 reads MNHEY; CDR2 reads SVGAGI. The CDR3 loop spans 13 amino acids. V lost 6 bases to trimming and J lost 15 bases, with 18 bases between them. CDR3: CASRSGSGGLLHF. The CDR3 DNA reads as TGTGCCAGCAGATCCGGGAGCGGAGGTCTCCTCCACTTT.

This clone has just one count. V is TRBV11-3 and J is TRBJ2-2; a possible D gene is TRBD2 (5 bases). The CDR3 extends over 13 amino acids. CDR1 is SGHNT and CDR2 is YENEEA in the germline V gene. Trimming cost V 1 base and J 5 bases, with 5 bases left between them. CDR3 sequence reads: CASSLGGTGELFF. The CDR3 DNA is TGTGCCAGCAGCTTAGGAGGGACCGGGGAGCTGTTTTTT.

This chain joins TRBV7-2 and TRBJ2-1, with D perhaps matching TRBD1 or TRBD2 (5 bases each). CDR1 SGHTA and CDR2 FQGNSA come from the germline V gene. V lost 2 bases, J lost 5 bases, and 22 bases lay in between. The CDR3 covers 18 residues. The CDR3 nucleotides are TGTGCCAGCAGCTTAAACATCTATCAGAGGGGCCCACACAATGAGCAGTTCTTC. Its protein is CASSLNIYQRGPHNEQFF.

V usage is TRBV28 and J usage is TRBJ2-2, with a weak D call TRBD1 (6 bases). Germline-derived CDR1 and CDR2 are MDHEN and SYDVKM. The CDR3 sequence is 15 residues long. The germline V and J ends were trimmed by 5 bases and 5 bases, with 15 bases remaining between them. CDR3 sequence: CASSPYRVSTGELFF. CDR3 nucleotides: TGTGCCAGCAGTCCTTACAGGGTCTCAACCGGGGAGCTGTTTTTT.

The rearrangement links TRBV19 to TRBJ2-7; 11 nucleotides agree with TRBD2. CDR1 is LNHDA and CDR2 is SQIVND in the germline V gene (reference sequence). Unmatched junction bases numbered 8, after V lost 4 bases and J lost 3 bases. CDR3 length: 16 residues. CDR3 residues: CASSTTTSGSGYEQYF. The DNA of the CDR3 is TGTGCCAGTAGTACTACTACTAGCGGGAGTGGCTACGAGCAGTACTTC.

The CDR3: CASSQDYSGNTIYF. The CDR3 DNA sequence: TGTGCCAGCAGCCAAGATTACTCTGGAAACACCATATATTTT. The V and J genes are TRBV4-2 and TRBJ1-3, with no clear D. This CDR3 contains 14 residues. Trimming removed 0 bases from V and 0 bases from J, with 3 bases in between. Germline assignment: CDR1 LGHNA and CDR2 YNFKEQ.

This clone turned up a few times. J is TRBJ1-5 and V is TRBV27, with a possible D match to TRBD1 (5 bases). V lost 8 bases, J lost 4 bases, and 9 bases lay in between. CDR1 is MNHEY, CDR2 SMNVEV, per germline (reference sequence). CDR3 size: 12 residues. The CDR3 is CASRRGNQPQHF. The CDR3 nucleotides are TGTGCCAGCCGAAGGGGAAATCAGCCCCAGCATTTT.

This clone came up once. The chain recombines TRBV30 with TRBJ1-2; tentatively, D is TRBD1 (5 bases). CDR3 length: 13 residues. Germline-derived CDR1 and CDR2 are GTSNPN and SVGIG (reference sequence). V lost 0 bases to trimming and J lost 6 bases, with 11 bases between them. The CDR3 DNA sequence: TGTGCCTGGAGTGTGGGACGAAAAGATGGCTACACCTTC. Amino acid sequence: CAWSVGRKDGYTF.

V gene TRBV5-6 combines with J gene TRBJ1-2, with 8 bases fitting TRBD1. J gave up 7 bases and V 1 base, and 6 bases lay outside the gene matches. The CDR3 spans 14 residues. Germline assignment: CDR1 SGHDT and CDR2 YYEEEE. In DNA form, the CDR3 reads TGTGCCAGCAGCTTGTTGACAGGGGTAGGTGGCTACACCTTC. This sequence encodes CASSLLTGVGGYTF.

The J gene is TRBJ1-1, the V gene TRBV20-1; unclear D gene. The CDR3 is 11 residues long. Germline CDR1 is DFQATT and CDR2 is SNEGSKA (reference sequence). The CDR3 sequence is CSARGNTEAFF. DNA for the CDR3: TGCAGCGCGAGAGGGAACACTGAAGCTTTCTTT.

The chain joins TRBV1 to TRBJ2-1; TRBD2 is the table's D call, not checked against the DNA. TRBV1 is a pseudogene segment. This CDR3 contains 17 residues. CDR3 nucleotides: TGCACCAGCAGCCAAGATAAAGCTAGCGGACCATACAATGAGCAGTTCTTC. Protein sequence: CTSSQDKASGPYNEQFF.

The gene calls are TRBV29-1 and TRBJ2-7; TRBD2 aligns across 9 bases. The CDR3 loop spans 13 amino acids. With 5 bases clipped from V and 7 bases from J, the junction kept 9 bases outside the gene matches. The V gene's germline CDR1 is SQVTM and CDR2 ANQGSEA. The CDR3 DNA is TGCAGCGTTTCCCGCGGGAGGGCCCAAGAGCAGTACTTC. Encoded protein: CSVSRGRAQEQYF.

The chain joins TRBV6-1 to TRBJ1-3, with TRBD1 as a possible D gene (5 bases). Trimming took 8 bases from V and 2 from J, leaving 13 bases between them. CDR3 length: 14 amino acids. Germline lookup yields CDR1 MNHNS and CDR2 SASEGT. DNA of the CDR3: TGTGCCAGCGGGGGGGGGACCGCTGGAAACACCATATATTTT. Protein sequence: CASGGGTAGNTIYF.

V usage is TRBV4-2 and J usage is TRBJ2-7; D uncertain. The CDR3 runs 14 residues. Trimming pared 0 bases from V and 4 bases from J, leaving 10 bases between. Germline loops: CDR1 LGHNA, CDR2 YNFKEQ. The CDR3 sequence is CASSQEKAIYEQYF. CDR3 nucleotide sequence: TGTGCCAGCAGCCAAGAAAAGGCTATTTACGAGCAGTACTTC.

The chain couples TRBV27 to TRBJ2-7; D perhaps matches TRBD2 (6 bases). V was cut by 5 bases and J by 2 bases, with 16 bases left in between. This CDR3 region has 15 residues. CDR1 is MNHEY, CDR2 SMNVEV, per germline (reference sequence). The DNA for the CDR3 is TGTGCCAGCAGTCTAATCCAGGGACTTGCCTACGAGCAGTACTTC. This codes for CASSLIQGLAYEQYF.

In its sample, this clone was seen a few times. The chain employs TRBV29-1 and TRBJ1-1, with a tentative D call TRBD1 (5 bases). Germline V gives CDR1 SQVTM, CDR2 ANQGSEA. CDR3 length equals 15 residues. V dropped 5 bases and J dropped 0 bases, with 16 bases sitting between them. The CDR3 DNA is TGCAGCGTTACCCCAGGCTGGGGGATGAACACTGAAGCTTTCTTT. Translated: CSVTPGWGMNTEAFF.

This clone showed up just a few times. V and J are TRBV7-6 and TRBJ2-2, with D uncertain. The CDR3 length is 13 residues. V was pared by 1 base and J by 7 bases, with 7 bases between. Per germline, CDR1 SGHVS and CDR2 FNYEAQ. The CDR3 region is CASSLVIGGELFF. The CDR3 DNA sequence: TGTGCCAGCAGCTTAGTCATCGGCGGGGAGCTGTTTTTT.

This clone was seen a few times. This chain uses TRBV18 with TRBJ1-1; D remains unclear. From germline, CDR1 is KGHSH and CDR2 LQKENI. V lost 6 bases and J lost 5, with 7 bases in between. There are 11 residues in the CDR3. The CDR3 sequence: CASSAQTEAFF. The CDR3 DNA reads as TGTGCCAGCTCCGCCCAGACTGAAGCTTTCTTT.

The chain employs TRBV29-1 and TRBJ1-2; tentatively, D is TRBD1 (6 bases). Deletions cut 7 bases from V and 7 bases from J, with 22 bases between. The CDR3 spans 14 residues. From germline, CDR1 is SQVTM and CDR2 ANQGSEA. The CDR3 nucleotides read TGCAGCGCAACACAGGGCGCCGTAGGAAGTGGCTACACCTTC. This encodes CSATQGAVGSGYTF.

V is TRBV7-8 and J is TRBJ2-5; 15 bases fit TRBD2. The CDR3 extends over 19 amino acids. Trimming cost V 1 base and J 3 bases; bases outside gene matches: 9. Germline assignment: CDR1 SGHVS and CDR2 FQNEAQ. Here the CDR3 DNA reads TGTGCCAGCAGCTTAGGACCGGGGACTAGCGGGGGGTTGGAAGAGACCCAGTACTTC. Translating it yields CASSLGPGTSGGLEETQYF.

The CDR3 region is CASSPLATLTDTQYF. The CDR3 nucleotides are TGCGCCAGCAGTCCGCTAGCGACCCTCACAGATACGCAGTATTTT. The chain employs TRBV5-1 and TRBJ2-3; tentatively, D is TRBD2 (6 bases). Trimming pared 5 bases from V and 2 bases from J, leaving 15 bases between. CDR1 and CDR2 from the germline V gene are SGHRS and YFSETQ. The CDR3 length is 15 residues. The complete variable domain, with remaining parts taken from reference TRBV5-1 and TRBJ2-3, reads KAGVTQTPRYLIKTRGQQVTLSCSPISGHRSVSWYQQTPGQGLQFLFEYFSETQRNKGNFPGRFSGRQFSNSRSEMNVSTLELGDSALYLCASSPLATLTDTQYFGPGTRLTVL.

This rearrangement joins TRBV6-1 to TRBJ2-7; D gene unclear. Germline loops: CDR1 MNHNS, CDR2 SASEGT. V dropped 10 bases and J dropped 9 bases, with 22 bases sitting between them. This CDR3 is built from 13 residues. The CDR3 sequence: CATTRNTLDSQYF. CDR3 sequence (DNA): TGTGCCACCACAAGAAACACCCTGGATTCGCAGTACTTC.